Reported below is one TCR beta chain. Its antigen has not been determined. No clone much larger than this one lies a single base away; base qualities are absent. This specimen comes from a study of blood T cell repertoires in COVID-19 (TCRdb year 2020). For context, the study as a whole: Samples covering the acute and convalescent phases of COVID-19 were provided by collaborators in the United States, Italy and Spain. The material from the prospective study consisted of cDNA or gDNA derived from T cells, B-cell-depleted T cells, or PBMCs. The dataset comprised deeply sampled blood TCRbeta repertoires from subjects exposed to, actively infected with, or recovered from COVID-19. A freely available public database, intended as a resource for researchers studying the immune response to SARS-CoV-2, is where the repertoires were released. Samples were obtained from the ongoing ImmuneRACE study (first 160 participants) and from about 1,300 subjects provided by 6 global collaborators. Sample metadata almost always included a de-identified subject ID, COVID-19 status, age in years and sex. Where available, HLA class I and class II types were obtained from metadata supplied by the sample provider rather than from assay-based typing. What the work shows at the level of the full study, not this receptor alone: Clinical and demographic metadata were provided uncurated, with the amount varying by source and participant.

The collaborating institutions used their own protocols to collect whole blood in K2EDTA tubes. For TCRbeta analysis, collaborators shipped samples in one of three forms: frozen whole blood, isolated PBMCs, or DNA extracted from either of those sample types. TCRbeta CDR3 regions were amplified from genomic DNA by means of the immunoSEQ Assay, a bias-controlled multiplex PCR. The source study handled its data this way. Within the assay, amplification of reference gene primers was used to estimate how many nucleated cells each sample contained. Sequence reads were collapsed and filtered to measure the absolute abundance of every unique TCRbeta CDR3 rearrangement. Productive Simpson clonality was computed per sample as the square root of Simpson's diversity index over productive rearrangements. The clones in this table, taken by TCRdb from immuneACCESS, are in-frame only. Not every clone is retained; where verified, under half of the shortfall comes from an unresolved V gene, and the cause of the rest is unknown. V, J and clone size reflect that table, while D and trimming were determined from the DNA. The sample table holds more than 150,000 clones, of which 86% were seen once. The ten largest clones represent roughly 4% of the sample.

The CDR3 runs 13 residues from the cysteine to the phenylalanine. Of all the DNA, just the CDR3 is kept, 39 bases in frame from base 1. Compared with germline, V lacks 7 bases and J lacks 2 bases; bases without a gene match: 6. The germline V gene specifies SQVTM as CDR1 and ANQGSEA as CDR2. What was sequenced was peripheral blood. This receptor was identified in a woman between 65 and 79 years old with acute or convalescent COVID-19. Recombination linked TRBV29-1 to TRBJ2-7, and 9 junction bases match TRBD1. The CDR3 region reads CSAGGQGAYEQYF. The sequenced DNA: TGCAGCGCCGGGGGACAGGGCGCCTACGAGCAGTACTTC.